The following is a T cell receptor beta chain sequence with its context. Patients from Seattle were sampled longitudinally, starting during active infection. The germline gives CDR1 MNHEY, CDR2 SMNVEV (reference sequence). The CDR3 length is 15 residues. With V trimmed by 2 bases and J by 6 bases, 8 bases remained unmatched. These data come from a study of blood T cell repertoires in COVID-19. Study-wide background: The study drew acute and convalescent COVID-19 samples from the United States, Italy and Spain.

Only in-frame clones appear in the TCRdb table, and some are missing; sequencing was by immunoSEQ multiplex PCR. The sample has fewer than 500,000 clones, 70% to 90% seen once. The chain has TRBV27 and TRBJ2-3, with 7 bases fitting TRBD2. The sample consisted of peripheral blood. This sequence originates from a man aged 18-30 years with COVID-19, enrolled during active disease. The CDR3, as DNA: TGTGCCAGCAGTTTAATTGGCGGGAGTGTCGATACGCAGTATTTT. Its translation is CASSLIGGSVDTQYF.